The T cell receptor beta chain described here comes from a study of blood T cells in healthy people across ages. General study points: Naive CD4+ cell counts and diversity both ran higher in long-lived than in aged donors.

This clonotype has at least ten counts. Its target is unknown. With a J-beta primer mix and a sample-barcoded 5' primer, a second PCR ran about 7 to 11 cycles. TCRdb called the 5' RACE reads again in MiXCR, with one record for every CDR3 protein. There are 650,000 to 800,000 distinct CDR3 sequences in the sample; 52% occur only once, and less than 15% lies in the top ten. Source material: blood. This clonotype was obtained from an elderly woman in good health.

The CDR3 DNA is TGTGCCAGCAGTCAGGCACAGGGGGGAAGGACGTCACCCCTCCACTTT. Residues: CASSQAQGGRTSPLHF. The genes are TRBV6-5 and TRBJ1-6; 8 bases are a match to TRBD1. The CDR3 has 16 amino acids. Germline V gene sequence: CDR1 MNHEY, CDR2 SVGAGI. The junction had 13 bases not matched to a gene; V was cut back by 5 bases and J by 10 bases.